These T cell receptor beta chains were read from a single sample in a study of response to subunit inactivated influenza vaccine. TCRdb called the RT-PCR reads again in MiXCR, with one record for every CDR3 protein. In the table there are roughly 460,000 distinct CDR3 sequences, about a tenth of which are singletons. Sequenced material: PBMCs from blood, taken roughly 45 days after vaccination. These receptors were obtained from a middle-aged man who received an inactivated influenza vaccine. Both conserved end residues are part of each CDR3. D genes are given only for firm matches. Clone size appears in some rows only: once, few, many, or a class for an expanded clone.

cdr3_nt: TGTGCCAGCAGCTTATCTTCCGGGAGGTCACAGTTCTTC; cdr3_aa: CASSLSSGRSQFF; v_call: TRBV7-2; d_call: TRBD2; j_call: TRBJ2-1; clone_size: .
cdr3_nt: TGTGCCAGCAGCCAAGAGCAGGGGGCAGATTCACCCCTCCACTTT; cdr3_aa: CASSQEQGADSPLHF; v_call: TRBV4-2; d_call: TRBD1; j_call: TRBJ1-6; clone_size: few
cdr3_nt: TGTGCCAGCAGCCTCGATCGGACTAGCGGAGGGGATACGCAGTATTTT; cdr3_aa: CASSLDRTSGGDTQYF; v_call: TRBV4-2; d_call: TRBD2; j_call: TRBJ2-3; clone_size: many
cdr3_nt: TGTGCCAGCAGCCAAGGTCGGTGGACTAGCGGGGAAACGGGGGAGTTCTTC; cdr3_aa: CASSQGRWTSGETGEFF; v_call: TRBV3-1; d_call: TRBD2; j_call: TRBJ2-1; clone_size: .
cdr3_nt: TGCAGCGTGGCAGTCGGGACAGGTAGCACAGATACGCAGTATTTT; cdr3_aa: CSVAVGTGSTDTQYF; v_call: TRBV29-1; d_call: TRBD1; j_call: TRBJ2-3; clone_size: many
cdr3_nt: TGCAGCGTTCGAGAAGACAGAAATCAGCCCCAGCATTTT; cdr3_aa: CSVREDRNQPQHF; v_call: TRBV29-1; d_call: .; j_call: TRBJ1-5; clone_size: few
cdr3_nt: TGTGCCAGCAGTCCGGGACAGCGAACAACTAATGAAAAACTGTTTTTT; cdr3_aa: CASSPGQRTTNEKLFF; v_call: TRBV6-2/TRBV6-3; d_call: TRBD1; j_call: TRBJ1-4; clone_size: few
cdr3_nt: TGCAGCGCTTATATTCTAGCGGGACAAGAGACCCAGTACTTC; cdr3_aa: CSAYILAGQETQYF; v_call: TRBV20-1; d_call: TRBD2; j_call: TRBJ2-5; clone_size: .
cdr3_nt: TGTGCCAGCGTTCGGGGACGGGAGAACACTGAAGCTTTCTTT; cdr3_aa: CASVRGRENTEAFF; v_call: TRBV12-3/TRBV12-4; d_call: .; j_call: TRBJ1-1; clone_size: .
cdr3_nt: TGTGCCAGCAGCCCGGGACTAGCGGGAGGTGATGAGCAGTTCTTC; cdr3_aa: CASSPGLAGGDEQFF; v_call: TRBV11-3; d_call: TRBD2; j_call: TRBJ2-1; clone_size: few
cdr3_nt: TGTGCCAGCGGGAGGGGGTCCAAAAACATTCAGTACTTC; cdr3_aa: CASGRGSKNIQYF; v_call: TRBV6-2/TRBV6-3; d_call: .; j_call: TRBJ2-4; clone_size: few
cdr3_nt: TGTGCCAGCAGTTTAAGGCCGGACAGGGGGCTGGTAGAGTCACCCCTCCACTTT; cdr3_aa: CASSLRPDRGLVESPLHF; v_call: TRBV27; d_call: TRBD1; j_call: TRBJ1-6; clone_size: few
cdr3_nt: TGTGCCAGCAGGCAACCGGGACTGACGTCCTACAATGAGCAGTTCTTC; cdr3_aa: CASRQPGLTSYNEQFF; v_call: TRBV6-2/TRBV6-3; d_call: .; j_call: TRBJ2-1; clone_size: .
cdr3_nt: TGCAGTGCTAGAGAGGGGGAACTCGGCTACAATGAGCAGTTCTTC; cdr3_aa: CSAREGELGYNEQFF; v_call: TRBV20-1; d_call: .; j_call: TRBJ2-1; clone_size: .
cdr3_nt: TGTGCCAGCAGTTCGTGGACAGGAAGCACAGATACGCAGTATTTT; cdr3_aa: CASSSWTGSTDTQYF; v_call: TRBV12-3/TRBV12-4; d_call: TRBD1; j_call: TRBJ2-3; clone_size: .
cdr3_nt: TGTGCCAGCCTGAAGGACAGCCGTGGAACCCAGTACTTC; cdr3_aa: CASLKDSRGTQYF; v_call: TRBV18; d_call: .; j_call: TRBJ2-5; clone_size: .
cdr3_nt: TGCGCCAGCAGCTTGAGCGGGGCCCCGGGAGAGACCCAGTACTTC; cdr3_aa: CASSLSGAPGETQYF; v_call: TRBV5-1; d_call: TRBD2; j_call: TRBJ2-5; clone_size: few
cdr3_nt: TGTGCCATCAGTGAGACCCTTCATAAGAACTATGGCTACACCTTC; cdr3_aa: CAISETLHKNYGYTF; v_call: TRBV10-3; d_call: .; j_call: TRBJ1-2; clone_size: .
cdr3_nt: TGTGCCATCAGGGGACAGGGGGCGCCTTTCGAGCAGTACTTC; cdr3_aa: CAIRGQGAPFEQYF; v_call: TRBV10-3; d_call: TRBD1; j_call: TRBJ2-7; clone_size: many
cdr3_nt: TGTGCCAGCACCCCCAGAGGCTCTGAGCAGTTCTTC; cdr3_aa: CASTPRGSEQFF; v_call: TRBV12-3/TRBV12-4; d_call: .; j_call: TRBJ2-1; clone_size: many
cdr3_nt: TGTGCCAGCAGCCGCTTCGCGGGGCCTGTGGCCAAAAACATTCAGTACTTC; cdr3_aa: CASSRFAGPVAKNIQYF; v_call: TRBV5-5; d_call: .; j_call: TRBJ2-4; clone_size: .
cdr3_nt: TGTGCCAGCAGTCCGGGACTAGCGGGGATATACACAGATACGCAGTATTTT; cdr3_aa: CASSPGLAGIYTDTQYF; v_call: TRBV12-3/TRBV12-4; d_call: TRBD2; j_call: TRBJ2-3; clone_size: .
cdr3_nt: TGTGCCAGCAGCTTAGCGGAAGTCAGAGATTTCTACGAGCAGTACTTC; cdr3_aa: CASSLAEVRDFYEQYF; v_call: TRBV7-9; d_call: .; j_call: TRBJ2-7; clone_size: few
cdr3_nt: TGCAGCTGCAGGCGCAACTCCTACGAGCAGTACTTC; cdr3_aa: CSCRRNSYEQYF; v_call: TRBV29-1; d_call: .; j_call: TRBJ2-7; clone_size: many
cdr3_nt: TGTGCCAGCACCATCCTCTCCTACGAGCAGTACTTC; cdr3_aa: CASTILSYEQYF; v_call: TRBV27; d_call: .; j_call: TRBJ2-7; clone_size: .
cdr3_nt: TGTGCCAGCAGTTACTCCGGGACAGGGATGTACGAGCAGTACTTC; cdr3_aa: CASSYSGTGMYEQYF; v_call: TRBV6-5; d_call: TRBD1; j_call: TRBJ2-7; clone_size: .
cdr3_nt: TGCGCCAGCAGATTGGGACAGGGGGCGCCTGAAGCTTTCTTT; cdr3_aa: CASRLGQGAPEAFF; v_call: TRBV5-1; d_call: TRBD1; j_call: TRBJ1-1; clone_size: few
cdr3_nt: TGTGCCAGCAGCCAAGGTCCCGGGAGGGCCAAAGATACGCAGTATTTT; cdr3_aa: CASSQGPGRAKDTQYF; v_call: TRBV3-1; d_call: TRBD2; j_call: TRBJ2-3; clone_size: once
cdr3_nt: TGTGCCAGCAGCTCCCCACAGGGGGCGGTTGTAGCCAAAAACATTCAGTACTTC; cdr3_aa: CASSSPQGAVVAKNIQYF; v_call: TRBV7-8; d_call: TRBD1; j_call: TRBJ2-4; clone_size: .
cdr3_nt: TGTGCCAGCAGCTTAGCGCGACAGGGGTGGAACGAGCAGTACTTC; cdr3_aa: CASSLARQGWNEQYF; v_call: TRBV7-8; d_call: TRBD1; j_call: TRBJ2-7; clone_size: .
cdr3_nt: TGTGCCATCAGTGTAACCGGGACAGGGGTCTACAATGAGCAGTTCTTC; cdr3_aa: CAISVTGTGVYNEQFF; v_call: TRBV10-3; d_call: TRBD1; j_call: TRBJ2-1; clone_size: many
cdr3_nt: TGTGCCAGCAGCTTACTGGCTAGTCAGGTCAATGACCAGTTCTTC; cdr3_aa: CASSLLASQVNDQFF; v_call: TRBV7-2; d_call: .; j_call: TRBJ2-1; clone_size: .
cdr3_nt: TGCAGCGTTGGTGGGGCGCGGATGAACACTGAAGCTTTCTTT; cdr3_aa: CSVGGARMNTEAFF; v_call: TRBV29-1; d_call: .; j_call: TRBJ1-1; clone_size: few
cdr3_nt: TGTGCCAGCTCCATGGGGGGCAATCAGCCCCAGCATTTT; cdr3_aa: CASSMGGNQPQHF; v_call: TRBV7-2; d_call: .; j_call: TRBJ1-5; clone_size: .
cdr3_nt: TGTGCCAGCAGCTTGGGGTTGGGCAGGTTCTCCTACGAGCAGTACTTC; cdr3_aa: CASSLGLGRFSYEQYF; v_call: TRBV7-9; d_call: .; j_call: TRBJ2-7; clone_size: many
cdr3_nt: TGTGCCAGCAGTTTCGGGACAGGGGACTACGAGCAGTACTTC; cdr3_aa: CASSFGTGDYEQYF; v_call: TRBV12-3/TRBV12-4; d_call: TRBD1; j_call: TRBJ2-7; clone_size: many
cdr3_nt: TGCAGTTGTGCCACCCCTGGGGCCAACGTCCTGACTTTC; cdr3_aa: CSCATPGANVLTF; v_call: TRBV20-1; d_call: .; j_call: TRBJ2-6; clone_size: .
cdr3_nt: TGTGCCATTGGCGGACCAGAGAGTTGGAGGTGGGACTATGGCTACACCTTC; cdr3_aa: CAIGGPESWRWDYGYTF; v_call: TRBV7-2; d_call: .; j_call: TRBJ1-2; clone_size: .
cdr3_nt: TGTGCCAGCAGTTACTCGAAGACTAGCGATCTGGTGAAGACCCAGTACTTC; cdr3_aa: CASSYSKTSDLVKTQYF; v_call: TRBV6-2/TRBV6-3; d_call: TRBD2; j_call: TRBJ2-5; clone_size: .
cdr3_nt: TGTGCCACCAGCAGAGGGTGGGTGAGCACCTACAATGAGCAGTTCTTC; cdr3_aa: CATSRGWVSTYNEQFF; v_call: TRBV15; d_call: .; j_call: TRBJ2-1; clone_size: .
cdr3_nt: TGCGCCAGCAGCCAAGGGCGACAGGGGTACAATGAGCAGTTCTTC; cdr3_aa: CASSQGRQGYNEQFF; v_call: TRBV4-3; d_call: TRBD1; j_call: TRBJ2-1; clone_size: .
cdr3_nt: TGTGCCAGCAGCTTAGCGGTGCCTAACACTGAAGCTTTCTTT; cdr3_aa: CASSLAVPNTEAFF; v_call: TRBV7-2; d_call: .; j_call: TRBJ1-1; clone_size: .
cdr3_nt: TGTGCCAGCAGTGAAGGGCGGGGGCGGCAGTTCTTC; cdr3_aa: CASSEGRGRQFF; v_call: TRBV6-1; d_call: .; j_call: TRBJ2-1; clone_size: .
cdr3_nt: TGCAGTGCTAGAGGAGACAGCTACCAGGGTTCACCCCTCCACTTT; cdr3_aa: CSARGDSYQGSPLHF; v_call: TRBV20-1; d_call: .; j_call: TRBJ1-6; clone_size: .
cdr3_nt: TGCGCCAGCAGCCAAGGGGGTAGCACAGATACGCAGTATTTT; cdr3_aa: CASSQGGSTDTQYF; v_call: TRBV4-1; d_call: .; j_call: TRBJ2-3; clone_size: .
cdr3_nt: TGCAGTGCTAGAGCGGCTCTAGCGGGGGGGACAGATACGCAGTATTTT; cdr3_aa: CSARAALAGGTDTQYF; v_call: TRBV20-1; d_call: TRBD2; j_call: TRBJ2-3; clone_size: many
cdr3_nt: TGTGCCTGGAGCGGGGGTGGAAACACCATATATTTT; cdr3_aa: CAWSGGGNTIYF; v_call: TRBV30; d_call: .; j_call: TRBJ1-3; clone_size: few
cdr3_nt: TGTGCCACCAGCAGAGAAATGATAAGCGGGGGACGCCGGGGGCAGTTCTTC; cdr3_aa: CATSREMISGGRRGQFF; v_call: TRBV15; d_call: TRBD2; j_call: TRBJ2-1; clone_size: .
cdr3_nt: TGTGCCAGCAGTTTAGCTGGGGGCCTTTTGAATGAGCAGTTCTTC; cdr3_aa: CASSLAGGLLNEQFF; v_call: TRBV12-3/TRBV12-4; d_call: .; j_call: TRBJ2-1; clone_size: .
cdr3_nt: TGTAGGGCGACCAAAAACATTCAGTACTTC; cdr3_aa: CRATKNIQYF; v_call: TRBV12-3/TRBV12-4; d_call: .; j_call: TRBJ2-4; clone_size: few
cdr3_nt: TGTGCCAGCAGTTTAGACAGGGTTTTCCAAGAGACCCAGTACTTC; cdr3_aa: CASSLDRVFQETQYF; v_call: TRBV12-3/TRBV12-4; d_call: .; j_call: TRBJ2-5; clone_size: many
cdr3_nt: TGCAGTGCTAGAGGGGGGGCCCCGAATGAGCAGTTCTTC; cdr3_aa: CSARGGAPNEQFF; v_call: TRBV20-1; d_call: .; j_call: TRBJ2-1; clone_size: .